This TCR beta chain was sequenced during a study of OX40 agonist ivuxolimab in advanced cancers. Background on the whole study: The costimulatory receptor OX40 (CD134) was targeted by ivuxolimab, a fully human IgG2 agonistic monoclonal antibody. A male proportion of roughly 80% and a mean age of about 60 years, ranging from 23 to 79, were recorded for the dose-escalation cohort. Of the roughly 52 patients in dose escalation, some 19 had hepatocellular carcinoma, some 15 had melanoma, 9 had renal cell carcinoma and 9 had head and neck cancer. Intravenous ivuxolimab was administered to patients every 2 weeks at six dose levels: 0.01, 0.1, 0.3, 1.5, 3 and 10 mg/kg. The paper covers the monotherapy dose-escalation part of the phase I ivuxolimab trial, which included N ≈ 50 patients. Partial responses were achieved by three dose-escalation patients, of whom one had hepatocellular carcinoma and two had cutaneous melanoma. Patients were allowed to have had prior anti-PD-1, anti-PD-L1 or anti-CTLA-4 therapy, and 30% to 40% of the dose-escalation patients had been treated with checkpoint inhibitors. The purpose of peripheral TCRbeta sequencing was to test whether ivuxolimab changed TCR sequence diversity and led to clonal T-cell expansion.

Of note for this clone: The specificity of this receptor is unknown. Per-base qualities were not stored, and no clone one base away is much larger.

Patients with autoimmune disease history or receiving systemic immunosuppression were excluded from the trial. Peripheral blood for TCR sequencing was drawn from every dose cohort at baseline, at cycle 4 day 1 and at cycle 7 day 1. The samples were drawn from a first-in-human, open-label, multicenter phase I dose-escalation trial of ivuxolimab. The trial enrolled adults with locally advanced or metastatic head and neck squamous cell, hepatocellular, melanoma or renal cell carcinoma. CD4+ and CD8+ T cells were sorted separately from peripheral blood before TCR sequencing. Genomic DNA was isolated from the sorted cells so that the TCRbeta CDR3 region could be sequenced. The immunoSEQ Assay was used to sequence the TCRbeta CDR3 regions. TCRdb provides this immuneACCESS table in a form limited to in-frame rearrangements. Some clones are lacking; in checked studies, under half of them reflect an unresolved V gene, and why the rest are absent is not known. For this sample there are around 140,000 clones; about nine tenths appear just once. The ten top clones hold about 1% of the sample.

General findings and caveats noted by the study authors: After ivuxolimab, expanded clones were on average more numerous among CD8+ T cells than among CD4+ T cells. At doses of 0.1 to 3.0 mg/kg, clonal expansion of both CD4+ and CD8+ blood T cells was observed from baseline to week 6. Partial responders in the 0.1-3.0 mg/kg groups had among the lowest normalized peripheral clonal expansion, especially among CD8+ T cells. Antigen specificity was not determined for the clonally expanded peripheral T cells. Low levels of normalized T-cell clonal expansion were also shown by some nonresponding patients.

V is clipped by 4 bases and J by 1 base, and the sequence between their germline boundaries is 13 bases long. The germline V gene supplies CDR1 SGHTA and CDR2 FQGTGA. Measured from the cysteine to the phenylalanine, the CDR3 is 15 residues long. The only DNA kept is the CDR3, 45 bases in frame from the first base. The sequence derives from an adult with an advanced solid tumor such as melanoma, head and neck, liver or kidney cancer. This sample comprised CD4+ or CD8+ T cells sorted from blood, obtained in a trial of the OX40 agonist ivuxolimab. The V gene is TRBV7-3 and the J gene is TRBJ2-5; the D region possibly corresponds to TRBD1 (6 bases align). The CDR3 corresponds to CASSSQTGPQETQYF. The sequence in DNA is TGTGCCAGCAGCTCCCAGACAGGCCCCCAAGAGACCCAGTACTTC. Beyond the CDR3, the reference TRBV7-3 and TRBJ2-5 genes provide the residues; the full variable domain reads: GAGVSQTPSNKVTEKGKYVELRCDPISGHTALYWYRQSLGQGPEFLIYFQGTGAADDSGLPNDRFFAVRPEGSVSTLKIQRTERGDSAVYLCASSSQTGPQETQYFGPGTRLLVL.